The source of this TCR beta chain is a study of blood T cell repertoires in COVID-19. TCRdb keeps only in-frame clones here, not all; method: immunoSEQ multiplex PCR. The sample yields 300,000 to 400,000 clones, more than 75% seen once. Germline V gene lookup returns CDR1 MDHEN and CDR2 SYDVKM. With 2 bases removed from V and 6 bases from J, the gap between germline ends came to 5 bases. The CDR3 length is 12 residues. A single count supports this clone. The sequencing input was PBMCs or T cells enriched from blood (not recorded which). The receptor was isolated from a woman between 18 and 29 years old who had recovered from COVID-19. The chain combines TRBV28 with TRBJ2-1, with unresolved D. The chain's CDR3 is CASSLAVNEQFF. The DNA of the CDR3 is TGTGCCAGCAGTTTAGCAGTCAATGAGCAGTTCTTC.